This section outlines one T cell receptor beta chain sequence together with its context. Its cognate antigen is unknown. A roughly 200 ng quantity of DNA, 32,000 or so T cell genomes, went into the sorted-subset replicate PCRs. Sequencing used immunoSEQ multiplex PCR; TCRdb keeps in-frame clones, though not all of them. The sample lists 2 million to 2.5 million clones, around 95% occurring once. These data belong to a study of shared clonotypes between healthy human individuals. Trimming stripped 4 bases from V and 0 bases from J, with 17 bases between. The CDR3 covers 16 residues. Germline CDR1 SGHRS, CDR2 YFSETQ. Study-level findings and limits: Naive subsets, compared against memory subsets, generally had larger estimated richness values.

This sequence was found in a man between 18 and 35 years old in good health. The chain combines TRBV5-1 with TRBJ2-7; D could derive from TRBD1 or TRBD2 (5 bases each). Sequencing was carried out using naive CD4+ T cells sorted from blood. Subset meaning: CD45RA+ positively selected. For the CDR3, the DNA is TGCGCCAGCAGCCCGGGGACCGGTAGGAGCTCCTACGAGCAGTACTTC. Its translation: CASSPGTGRSSYEQYF.